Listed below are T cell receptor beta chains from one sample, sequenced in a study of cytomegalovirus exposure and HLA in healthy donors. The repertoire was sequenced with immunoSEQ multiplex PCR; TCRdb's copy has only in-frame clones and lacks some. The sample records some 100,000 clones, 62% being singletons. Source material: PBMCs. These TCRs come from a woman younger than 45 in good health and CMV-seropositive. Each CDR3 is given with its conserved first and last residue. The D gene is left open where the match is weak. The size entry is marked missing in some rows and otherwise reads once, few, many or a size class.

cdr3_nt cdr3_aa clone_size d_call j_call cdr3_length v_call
TGTGCCAGCAGCTTAGTGAGCGGCTCTGGAAACACCATATATTTT CASSLVSGSGNTIYF - - TRBJ1-3 15 TRBV7-9
TGTGCCAGCAGTCCCCGGGGTCCTAGCACAGATACGCAGTATTTT CASSPRGPSTDTQYF few - TRBJ2-3 15 TRBV27
TGTGCCAGCAGCTTCTGGCAGGGGACCTCTGGAAACACCATATATTTT CASSFWQGTSGNTIYF - - TRBJ1-3 16 TRBV7-2
TGTGCCAGCAGCCCACGTCTGATCGGTCTCTCTGGGGCCAACGTCCTGACTTTC CASSPRLIGLSGANVLTF - - TRBJ2-6 18 TRBV14
TGTGCCAGTAGTATCCAGGGGGCGATAGCAGATACGCAGTATTTT CASSIQGAIADTQYF few TRBD1 TRBJ2-3 15 TRBV19
TGTGCCAGCAGTGAAGTCCCGGCGTCGGGAGGCTACCCCTTC CASSEVPASGGYPF few - TRBJ1-2 14 TRBV2
TGTGCCAGCAGGCAAATTCCAGGGGGAACTGAAGCTTTCTTT CASRQIPGGTEAFF - TRBD1 TRBJ1-1 14 TRBV6-5
TGTGCCAGCAGTTTATTTGGGCTGAGCTCCTATAATTCACCCCTCCACTTT CASSLFGLSSYNSPLHF - - TRBJ1-6 17 TRBV28
TGCGCCAGCACCAGAACGGCGGGGGGGCAGGATGAGCAGTTCTTC CASTRTAGGQDEQFF - TRBD2 TRBJ2-1 15 TRBV4-1
TGTGCCAGCAGCTTCTCTTCTAGCCCTGGTAATGAGCAGTTCTTC CASSFSSSPGNEQFF once - TRBJ2-1 15 TRBV7-2
TGTGCCACCAGCAGAGATCAACCAATGGGGCACTATGGCTACACCTTC CATSRDQPMGHYGYTF - - TRBJ1-2 16 TRBV15
TGTGCCAGCAGCTGGGACACCTCAAACTATGGCTACACCTTC CASSWDTSNYGYTF - - TRBJ1-2 14 TRBV7-2
TGTGCCAGCAGCGCCGGGACAGGGGGCACAGATACGCAGTATTTT CASSAGTGGTDTQYF - TRBD1 TRBJ2-3 15 TRBV11-2
TGCGCCAGCAGCTTGGGGGGACAGGGGTCCTACGAGCAGTACTTC CASSLGGQGSYEQYF - TRBD1 TRBJ2-7 15 TRBV5-1
TGTGCCAGCAAGACCGGTTTTGAGGGCAGCTCCTACGAGCAGTACTTC CASKTGFEGSSYEQYF - - TRBJ2-7 16 TRBV27
TGTGCCAGCAGCTTGTTAGCAGAGTCCTACAATGAGCAGTTCTTC CASSLLAESYNEQFF - - TRBJ2-1 15 TRBV11-3
TGTGCCAGTACCCCGGGATGGCCAGACGGGAATGAGCAGTTCTTC CASTPGWPDGNEQFF - - TRBJ2-1 15 TRBV19
TGTGCCTGGAGTTTCACTTCATCGGGGGCTTTCTTT CAWSFTSSGAFF - - TRBJ1-1 12 TRBV30